This TCR beta chain is drawn from a study of T-cell memory formation after mild COVID-19. Study in general: TCR clusters were mostly donor specific. Study-wide results and caveats: Chiefly within CM and EM were the contracting CD4+ clones; CD8+ ones were within EMRA. Some responding clones appeared in pre-infection memory, suggesting cross-reactive memory joined.

A 5'RACE reaction primed in the constant segment made cDNA libraries of TCR alpha and TCR beta, and these carried sample barcodes and UMIs. TCRdb redid the calling of the 5' RACE reads with MiXCR, one entry per CDR3 protein. Here the sample spans under 200,000 distinct CDR3 sequences, around a tenth being singletons. Worth noting for this clonotype: Its antigen is undetermined.

Per the germline V gene, CDR1 is SGHRS and CDR2 is YFSETQ. Trimming cost V 0 bases and J 6 bases, with 14 bases left between them. The CDR3 loop spans 15 amino acids. The rearrangement links TRBV5-1 to TRBJ2-3; no reliable D call. The sequencing input was PBMCs or a T cell subset sorted from them (not recorded which). This TCR came from a man between 18 and 35 years old who had mild COVID-19 (a few samples of this study predate the infection). Cell type and time point are not known. The CDR3 reads CASSLGNPNRDTQYF. The CDR3 DNA reads as TGCGCCAGCAGCTTGGGAAATCCCAATCGCGATACGCAGTATTTT.